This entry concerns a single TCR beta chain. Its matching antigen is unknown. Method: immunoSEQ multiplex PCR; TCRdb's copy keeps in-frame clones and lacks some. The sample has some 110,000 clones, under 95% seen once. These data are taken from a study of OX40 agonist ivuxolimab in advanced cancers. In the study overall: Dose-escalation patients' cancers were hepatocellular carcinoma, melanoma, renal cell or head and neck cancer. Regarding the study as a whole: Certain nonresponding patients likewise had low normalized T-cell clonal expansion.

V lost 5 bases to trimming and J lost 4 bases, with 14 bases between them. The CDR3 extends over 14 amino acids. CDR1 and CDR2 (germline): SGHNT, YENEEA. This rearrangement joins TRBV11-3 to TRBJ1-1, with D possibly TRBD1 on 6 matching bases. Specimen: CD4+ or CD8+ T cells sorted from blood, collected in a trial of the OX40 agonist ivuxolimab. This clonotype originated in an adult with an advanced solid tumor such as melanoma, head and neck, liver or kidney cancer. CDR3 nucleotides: TGTGCCAGCAGCATCCACAGGGTTAGCACTGAAGCTTTCTTT. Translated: CASSIHRVSTEAFF. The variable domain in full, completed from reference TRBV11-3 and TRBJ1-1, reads EAGVVQSPRYKIIEKKQPVAFWCNPISGHNTLYWYLQNLGQGPELLIRYENEEAVDDSQLPKDRFSAERLKGVDSTLKIQPAELGDSAVYLCASSIHRVSTEAFFGQGTRLTVV.